The 6 T cell receptor beta chains below all came from one sample that was sequenced in a study of T cell repertoires in cytomegalovirus infection. TCRdb fed the reads into MiXCR, producing one record per CDR3 protein. Found here are under 300,000 distinct CDR3 sequences, approximately 15% of them singletons; the top ten hold approximately 44%. The sample comprised CD8+ T cells from PBMCs. The receptors were gathered from a human donor in good health (CMV status not recorded). Some clones in this sample may be carry-over from other donors' samples.

This clonotype was counted between two and nine times. The chain couples TRBV12-3 or TRBV12-4 to TRBJ2-7; a possible D gene is TRBD1 (6 bases). CDR3 length: 15 amino acids. Trimming shortened V by 6 bases and J by 3 bases, and 18 bases separated the two germline ends. The CDR3: CASSSRHRAFYEQYF. Written as DNA, the CDR3 is TGTGCCAGCAGCTCAAGACACAGGGCCTTCTACGAGCAGTACTTC.

V usage is TRBV20-1 and J usage is TRBJ2-7; TRBD1 aligns across 7 bases. This CDR3 contains 16 residues. Germline V gene lookup returns CDR1 DFQATT and CDR2 SNEGSKA (reference sequence). With V trimmed by 6 bases and J by 1 base, 15 bases remained unmatched. This CDR3 reads CSAKGQWETKSYEQYF. In DNA, the CDR3 is TGCAGTGCAAAGGGACAGTGGGAGACTAAATCCTACGAGCAGTACTTC.

In this sample, this clonotype turned up many times. The chain employs TRBV7-9 and TRBJ1-1; no firm D call. The CDR3 is 13 residues long. Trimming cost V 5 bases and J 0 bases, with 7 bases left between them. The germline gives CDR1 SEHNR, CDR2 FQNEAQ (reference sequence). The CDR3 DNA sequence: TGTGCCAGCAGCCCATGGATGAACACTGAAGCTTTCTTT. Amino acid sequence: CASSPWMNTEAFF.

This clonotype has a handful of counts. The chain has TRBV4-2 and TRBJ2-1, with D possibly matching TRBD2 (6 bases). V lost 3 bases and J 7 bases, leaving 22 bases between the germline ends. The CDR3 consists of 17 residues. Germline CDR1 reads LGHNA; CDR2 reads YNFKEQ. CDR3 sequence: CASSQNQLAGEWNEQFF. The CDR3 DNA is TGTGCCAGCAGCCAGAATCAACTAGCCGGGGAGTGGAATGAGCAGTTCTTC.

The rearrangement links TRBV4-2 to TRBJ1-2; 7 bases match TRBD1. The CDR3 is 19 residues long. Per the germline V gene, CDR1 is LGHNA and CDR2 is YNFKEQ. Trimming took 0 bases from V and 1 from J; bases not matched to a gene: 14. CDR3 in DNA: TGTGCCAGCAGCCAAGATAACGGAAACGAATGGGACAGTAACTATGGCTACACCTTC. This translates into CASSQDNGNEWDSNYGYTF.

The gene calls are TRBV6-6 and TRBJ2-7; tentatively, D is TRBD1 or TRBD2 (9 bases each). The CDR3 is 20 amino acids. CDR1 and CDR2 (germline): MNHNY, SVGAGI (reference sequence). Trimming shortened V by 1 base and J by 1 base, and 26 bases separated the two germline ends. The DNA of the CDR3 is TGTGCCAGCAGTTACTTGGGGCTCGGGCGGGGGGGACAGGGTTCCTACGAGCAGTACTTC. Translating it yields CASSYLGLGRGGQGSYEQYF.